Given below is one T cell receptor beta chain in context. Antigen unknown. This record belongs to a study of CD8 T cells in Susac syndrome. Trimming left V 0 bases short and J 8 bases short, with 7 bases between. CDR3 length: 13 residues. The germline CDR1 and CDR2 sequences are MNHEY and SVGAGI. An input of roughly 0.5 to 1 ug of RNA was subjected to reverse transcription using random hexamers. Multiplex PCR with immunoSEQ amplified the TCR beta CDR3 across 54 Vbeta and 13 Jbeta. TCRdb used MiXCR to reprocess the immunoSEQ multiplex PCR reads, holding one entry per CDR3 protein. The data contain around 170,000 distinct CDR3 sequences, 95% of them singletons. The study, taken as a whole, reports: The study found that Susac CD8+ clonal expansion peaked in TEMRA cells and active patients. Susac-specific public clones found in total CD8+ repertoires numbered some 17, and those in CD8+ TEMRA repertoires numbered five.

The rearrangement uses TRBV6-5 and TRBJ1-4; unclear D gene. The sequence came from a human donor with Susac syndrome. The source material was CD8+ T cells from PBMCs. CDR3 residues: CASSYSGGEKLFF. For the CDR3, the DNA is TGTGCCAGCAGTTACTCCGGAGGAGAAAAACTGTTTTTT.